These 18 T cell receptor beta chains were all obtained from the same sample, sequenced in a study of cytomegalovirus exposure and HLA in healthy donors. PCR amplification relied on 60 Vbeta primers (plus 13 Jbeta primers). Data came from immunoSEQ multiplex PCR; TCRdb stores just in-frame clones and leaves some out. The sample shows 150,000 to 180,000 clones, approximately 75% of them seen only once. Sequenced sample: PBMCs. These receptors originate from a man between 18 and 29 years old in good health and CMV-seronegative.

Concerning this clone: Germline is not matched at one junction end, which may reflect a read error. The chain joins TRBV27 to TRBJ2-6; 10 nucleotides line up with TRBD1. CDR3 length: 16 amino acids. Germline loops: CDR1 MNHEY, CDR2 SMNVEV (reference sequence). CDR3 in DNA: TGTGCCAGCCGCGGGACAGGGGTAACTGGGGCCAACGGCCTGACTTTC. Its protein product is CASRGTGVTGANGLTF.

The chain combines TRBV4-1 with TRBJ2-1; D is undetermined. This CDR3 spans 13 amino acids. V lost 1 base, J lost 6 bases, and 7 bases lay in between. Germline CDR1 MGHRA, CDR2 YSYEKL. The CDR3 DNA sequence: TGCGCCAGCAGCCAAGTGGCGGCCAATGAGCAGTTCTTC. Translation gives CASSQVAANEQFF.

DNA for the CDR3: TGTGCCAGCAGCCCCCCCCCAGGCTACACCTTC. It translates to CASSPPPGYTF. This chain connects TRBV6-5 to TRBJ1-2, with D hard to call. In germline, CDR1 is MNHEY, CDR2 SVGAGI. V was cut by 6 bases and J by 8 bases, with 10 bases left in between. The CDR3 has 11 residues.

The V and J genes are TRBV10-2 and TRBJ2-1, with 7 bases identical to TRBD1. CDR1 is WSHSY, CDR2 SAAADI, per germline. The CDR3 is 14 residues long. J was trimmed by 2 bases and V by 4 bases; bases with no gene match: 2. The DNA of the CDR3 is TGCGCCAGCAGTGTACAGGGGACCTACAATGAGCAGTTCTTC. It is translated as CASSVQGTYNEQFF.

V and J are TRBV7-6 and TRBJ1-2; 10 nucleotides line up with TRBD1. From germline, CDR1 is SGHVS and CDR2 FNYEAQ. This CDR3 comprises 18 residues. V lost 3 bases, J lost 1 base, and 11 bases stayed unmatched. The CDR3 region has the DNA TGTGCCAGCAGCTTCCCACTAGGGGACAGGGGAGATAACTATGGCTACACCTTC. The encoded protein is CASSFPLGDRGDNYGYTF.

The chain joins TRBV7-2 to TRBJ2-7; 11 bases are shared with TRBD1. Germline assignment: CDR1 SGHTA and CDR2 FQGNSA. The J segment lost 3 bases and the V segment lost 4 bases, leaving 5 bases of the junction unmatched. This CDR3 is built from 15 residues. The CDR3 DNA follows: TGTGCCAGCAGCTACGGGACAGGGGGAAACTACGAGCAGTACTTC. Amino acid sequence: CASSYGTGGNYEQYF.

The chain uses TRBV19 and TRBJ2-2, with 8 bases that match TRBD2. Germline V gene sequence: CDR1 LNHDA, CDR2 SQIVND (reference sequence). V was clipped by 7 bases and J by 6 bases; unmatched bases: 10. The CDR3 spans 15 residues. CDR3 nucleotides: TGTGCCAGTACAAGTCGGGGGGGCCCAGCCGGGGAGCTGTTTTTT. Protein sequence: CASTSRGGPAGELFF.

The J gene is TRBJ2-5, the V gene TRBV5-1; maybe TRBD1 (6 bases). The germline V gene encodes CDR1 SGHRS and CDR2 YFSETQ. V dropped 0 bases and J dropped 1 base, with 13 bases sitting between them. The CDR3 runs 16 residues. CDR3 loop: CASSLVGGHLQETQYF. CDR3 nucleotide sequence: TGCGCCAGCAGCTTGGTAGGGGGACACCTCCAAGAGACCCAGTACTTC.

The rearrangement joins TRBV11-2 to TRBJ1-2; perhaps TRBD1 as D (6 bases). Germline V gene data show CDR1 as SGHAT and CDR2 as FQNNGV. This CDR3 is 14 amino acids long. V was pared by 4 bases and J by 0 bases, with 9 bases between. The CDR3 spells CASSSDRANYGYTF. DNA of the CDR3: TGTGCCAGCAGCTCGGACAGAGCTAACTATGGCTACACCTTC.

V usage is TRBV9 and J usage is TRBJ1-2, with 7 nucleotides matching TRBD1. The ends lost 0 bases at V and 6 bases at J; junction bases unmatched: 8. The CDR3 runs 15 residues. Germline V gene data show CDR1 as SGDLS and CDR2 as YYNGEE. The CDR3 is CASSVASYGTDGYTF. DNA of the CDR3: TGTGCCAGCAGCGTAGCTTCGTATGGGACAGATGGCTACACCTTC.

About this clone itself: Its ends do not fully match the called genes, so a read error is possible. The CDR3 region is CASSQDVEMDRGNSQYF. CDR3 sequence (DNA): TGTGCCAGCAGCCAAGACGTTGAGATGGACAGGGGAAACAGTCAGTACTTC. V is TRBV4-2 and J is TRBJ2-4; 9 bases are a match to TRBD1. Germline V gene lookup returns CDR1 LGHNA and CDR2 YNFKEQ. The CDR3 runs to 17 residues.

V is TRBV30 and J is TRBJ1-5; D is undetermined. The CDR3 is 13 amino acids. V lost 2 bases and J lost 7, with 12 bases in between. Per germline, CDR1 GTSNPN and CDR2 SVGIG (reference sequence). CDR3 residues: CAWSPGAEQPQHF. DNA for the CDR3: TGTGCCTGGAGTCCAGGAGCGGAGCAGCCCCAGCATTTT.

This chain links TRBV18 with TRBJ1-2, with TRBD1 identical over 9 bases. V gave up 4 bases and J gave up 8 bases; unmatched junction bases: 5. Germline V gives CDR1 KGHSH, CDR2 LQKENI. This CDR3 spans 13 amino acids. The CDR3 loop reads CASSQGQGPGYTF. CDR3 coding DNA: TGTGCCAGCTCACAGGGACAGGGTCCAGGCTACACCTTC.

This clone occurred a few times. The chain combines TRBV5-1 with TRBJ2-4; maybe TRBD2 (6 bases). Trimming cost V 0 bases and J 9 bases, with 19 bases left between them. The CDR3 spans 16 residues. Per germline, CDR1 SGHRS and CDR2 YFSETQ. Here the CDR3 reads CASSLADGGPRGIQYF. Here the CDR3 DNA reads TGCGCCAGCAGCTTGGCGGACGGGGGACCCCGGGGCATTCAGTACTTC. The full variable domain, with the rest looked up from reference TRBV5-1 and TRBJ2-4, is KAGVTQTPRYLIKTRGQQVTLSCSPISGHRSVSWYQQTPGQGLQFLFEYFSETQRNKGNFPGRFSGRQFSNSRSEMNVSTLELGDSALYLCASSLADGGPRGIQYFGAGTRLSVL.

This clone appeared a single time. The chain carries TRBV2 and TRBJ1-6; D remains unclear. Deletions cut 6 bases from V and 4 bases from J, with 10 bases between. This CDR3 spans 14 amino acids. CDR1 is SNHLY and CDR2 is FYNNEI in the germline V gene. The CDR3 reads CASSIRLYNSPLHF. The CDR3 DNA reads as TGTGCCAGCAGCATTCGGTTGTATAATTCACCCCTCCACTTT.

The chain couples TRBV27 to TRBJ1-1; TRBD1 might be the D (5 bases). This CDR3 has 15 amino acids. Germline lookup yields CDR1 MNHEY and CDR2 SMNVEV (reference sequence). The V end was cut by 1 base, the J end by 1 base, with 10 bases between. The CDR3 bases are TGTGCCAGCAGTTTATTGGGGCGGGAGAACACTGAAGCTTTCTTT. It encodes CASSLLGRENTEAFF.

This rearrangement joins TRBV25-1 to TRBJ2-5; D unresolved. CDR1 is MGHDK and CDR2 is SYGVNS in the germline V gene. Trimming took 5 bases from V and 4 from J, leaving 14 bases between them. The CDR3 totals 14 residues. CDR3 nucleotides: TGTGCCAGCAGTAGACCAGCCCCAGGAGAGACCCAGTACTTC. This encodes CASSRPAPGETQYF.

J is TRBJ2-1 and V is TRBV5-4; possibly TRBD2 for D (6 bases). Trimming pared 4 bases from V and 10 bases from J, leaving 18 bases between. Germline CDR1 and CDR2: SGHNT and YYREEE (reference sequence). The length of the CDR3 is 14 residues. CDR3 nucleotide sequence: TGTGCCAGCAGCACGAGCTGGGGCAGCGGGGAGCAGTTCTTC. Translated, it gives CASSTSWGSGEQFF.